The clone carrying this TCR beta chain was seen more than once but under ten times. Membership in each cohort depended on participant-reported clinical history. In Cohort 3, a recovered donor had either two negative PCRs, clearance, or symptom resolution. Clones were sequenced by immunoSEQ multiplex PCR, and TCRdb holds only the in-frame ones, with some missing. In the table there are approximately 270,000 clones, about 90% of which are singletons. The sample belongs to a study of blood T cell repertoires in COVID-19. For the study at large: Samples taken during acute and convalescent COVID-19 were collected in the United States, Italy and Spain.

This CDR3 comprises 14 residues. Germline V gives CDR1 LGHNT, CDR2 FRNRAP. Trimming removed 2 bases from V and 2 bases from J, with 9 bases in between. This receptor was identified in a woman aged 60-75 years who had recovered from COVID-19. The source material was PBMCs or T cells enriched from blood (not recorded which). V and J are TRBV12-5 and TRBJ1-1, with D tentatively TRBD1 (5 bases). The CDR3 nucleotides are TGTGCTAGTGGTTTGAGGGGATTCAACACTGAAGCTTTCTTT. This translates into CASGLRGFNTEAFF.